This T cell receptor beta chain originates from a study of T cells in localized non-small cell lung cancer. Study findings and constraints: Heterogeneity stays possible, as sequencing covered only one tumor region.

Comment on this clone: The antigen is not known.

Trimming took off 6 bases at V and 5 bases at J, with 14 bases between the two ends. CDR1 and CDR2 (germline): MNHNY, SVGAGI (reference sequence). This CDR3 is built from 13 residues. Clones were sequenced by immunoSEQ multiplex PCR, and TCRdb holds only the in-frame ones, with some missing. The table includes tens of thousands of clones, roughly four fifths detected once. The TCR sequence derives from a man between 40 and 70 years old with stage II lung adenocarcinoma. The input for sequencing was PBMCs, taken before any cancer treatment. The chain recombines TRBV6-6 with TRBJ2-7; D ambiguous. The CDR3 sequence: CASRVGPPNEQYF. DNA for the CDR3: TGTGCCAGCAGGGTCGGTCCTCCGAACGAGCAGTACTTC.